These 29 T cell receptor beta chains originate from one sample sequenced in a study of blood T cell repertoires in COVID-19. Some clones are missing from TCRdb's copy, which holds only in-frame ones; the method was immunoSEQ multiplex PCR. Here the sample spans 120,000 to 150,000 clones, roughly 89% being singletons. Sequencing used peripheral blood. The receptor set was obtained from a woman between 50 and 59 years old with acute or convalescent COVID-19.

V usage is TRBV28 and J usage is TRBJ2-7, with D unresolved. CDR1 and CDR2 from the germline V gene are MDHEN and SYDVKM. The V and J ends lost 6 bases and 1 base respectively, with 16 bases between them. This CDR3 region has 15 residues. The CDR3 region is CASSRIGSGSYEQYF. CDR3 nucleotide sequence: TGTGCCAGCAGCCGAATCGGTTCTGGTTCCTACGAGCAGTACTTC.

The chain employs TRBV7-9 and TRBJ2-3, with 9 bases aligning to TRBD2. The germline CDR1 and CDR2 sequences are SEHNR and FQNEAQ (reference sequence). V dropped 5 bases and J dropped 2; count of bases not matched to a gene: 5. The CDR3 has 15 residues. The CDR3 spells CASSMTSGNTDTQYF. The CDR3 coding sequence is TGTGCCAGCAGCATGACTAGCGGTAACACAGATACGCAGTATTTT.

The chain carries TRBV5-6 and TRBJ2-3, with TRBD2 identical over 8 bases. The germline gives CDR1 SGHDT, CDR2 YYEEEE. Losses at the gene ends were 3 bases for V and 4 bases for J; bases not matched to a gene: 13. The CDR3 has 17 amino acids. The DNA for the CDR3 is TGTGCCAGCAGCTCCCCGCAGGACAGCGGGAGCGCAGATACGCAGTATTTT. Its translation is CASSSPQDSGSADTQYF. The full variable domain, its missing parts supplied by reference TRBV5-6 and TRBJ2-3, is DAGVTQSPTHLIKTRGQQVTLRCSPKSGHDTVSWYQQALGQGPQFIFQYYEEEERQRGNFPDRFSGHQFPNYSSELNVNALLLGDSALYLCASSSPQDSGSADTQYFGPGTRLTVL.

The chain links TRBV6-4 to TRBJ2-7, with 8 bases lining up with TRBD2. The trim removed 4 bases at V and 0 bases at J, leaving 14 bases unmatched. Germline V gives CDR1 MRHNA, CDR2 SNTAGT. The CDR3 is made up of 18 amino acids. Written as DNA, the CDR3 is TGTGCCAGCAGTGCCGTATCTGTCGGGAGGGCCCCCTCCTACGAGCAGTACTTC. Encoded protein: CASSAVSVGRAPSYEQYF.

V usage is TRBV25-1 and J usage is TRBJ1-1; 9 nucleotides agree with TRBD1. The CDR3 sequence is 13 residues long. Trimming removed 4 bases from V and 3 bases from J; junction bases left unmatched: 0. Germline V CDR1 and CDR2: MGHDK, SYGVNS. CDR3 nucleotides: TGTGCCAGCAGTGGGACAGGGGACACTGAAGCTTTCTTT. Translated, it gives CASSGTGDTEAFF.

The chain joins TRBV7-8 to TRBJ2-1, with 9 bases that match TRBD2. The ends lost 0 bases at V and 10 bases at J; junction bases unmatched: 7. The CDR3 extends over 15 amino acids. Germline-derived CDR1 and CDR2 are SGHVS and FQNEAQ. The CDR3 DNA follows: TGTGCCAGCAGCTTAGCTAGCGGGGGCCCTCCGGAGCAGTTCTTC. Its protein is CASSLASGGPPEQFF.

This sequence joins TRBV19 and TRBJ2-2; D is possibly TRBD2 (6 bases). Trimming removed 6 bases from V and 0 bases from J, with 11 bases in between. Germline V gives CDR1 LNHDA, CDR2 SQIVND (reference sequence). CDR3 length: 15 residues. In DNA form, the CDR3 reads TGTGCCAGTAGGTCCGCGGGGTCGAACACCGGGGAGCTGTTTTTT. Protein sequence: CASRSAGSNTGELFF.

This chain connects TRBV25-1 to TRBJ1-1; tentative D call: TRBD1 (6 bases). The germline gives CDR1 MGHDK, CDR2 SYGVNS. Trimming shortened V by 5 bases and J by 7 bases, and 14 bases separated the two germline ends. The CDR3 covers 13 residues. The CDR3 loop reads CASSSGHLIEAFF. In DNA form, the CDR3 reads TGTGCCAGCAGTTCGGGACACCTGATTGAAGCTTTCTTT.

A few counts support this clone. The chain carries TRBV2 and TRBJ1-1, with D perhaps matching TRBD1 (6 bases). Trimming stripped 6 bases from V and 5 bases from J, with 13 bases between. From germline, CDR1 is SNHLY and CDR2 FYNNEI. The CDR3 totals 13 residues. DNA for the CDR3: TGTGCCAGCAGGGTACAGGGTCAAACTGAAGCTTTCTTT. Encoded protein: CASRVQGQTEAFF. Supplemented by reference TRBV2 and TRBJ1-1, the full variable domain reads EPEVTQTPSHQVTQMGQEVILRCVPISNHLYFYWYRQILGQKVEFLVSFYNNEISEKSEIFDDQFSVERPDGSNFTLKIRSTKLEDSAMYFCASRVQGQTEAFFGQGTRLTVV.

The gene calls are TRBV5-6 and TRBJ1-3; D is possibly TRBD1 (5 bases). The ends were cut back, 0 bases at V and 2 bases at J, with 12 bases in the middle. Germline CDR1 SGHDT, CDR2 YYEEEE. CDR3 length: 16 residues. The DNA of the CDR3 is TGTGCCAGCAGCTTGGAGAGGGGAGGTACTGGAAACACCATATATTTT. Amino acids: CASSLERGGTGNTIYF.

This chain uses TRBV21-1 with TRBJ2-7; the table's D call, TRBD2, was not checked against the DNA. TRBV21-1 is a pseudogene locus. The CDR3 covers 16 residues. The CDR3 loop is CASSKGRLAGSYEQYF. The CDR3 nucleotides are TGTGCCAGCAGCAAAGGGAGACTAGCGGGAAGCTACGAGCAGTACTTC.

This chain joins TRBV6-4 and TRBJ2-1; TRBD1 might be the D (6 bases). V gave up 3 bases and J gave up 0 bases, with 9 bases separating them. The CDR3 consists of 15 residues. In germline, CDR1 is MRHNA, CDR2 SNTAGT. The CDR3 loop reads CASSDTGSSYNEQFF. The CDR3, as DNA: TGTGCCAGCAGTGATACAGGGAGCTCCTACAATGAGCAGTTCTTC.

The chain joins TRBV6-6 to TRBJ2-1; the match to TRBD1 covers 9 bases. Trimming removed 0 bases from V and 3 bases from J; junction bases left unmatched: 3. Germline CDR1 is MNHNY and CDR2 is SVGAGI (reference sequence). The CDR3 has 16 residues. The CDR3 is CASSYSGTGFYNEQFF. The CDR3 nucleotides read TGTGCCAGCAGTTACTCTGGGACAGGGTTCTACAATGAGCAGTTCTTC.

The V call is TRBV28, the J call TRBJ1-1; 7 bases align to TRBD1. Per the germline V gene, CDR1 is MDHEN and CDR2 is SYDVKM. This CDR3 spans 15 amino acids. With 3 bases clipped from V and 8 bases from J, the junction kept 12 bases outside the gene matches. The CDR3 here is CASSFSRTGTLEAFF. Written as DNA, the CDR3 is TGTGCCAGCAGTTTTTCCAGGACAGGAACCTTAGAAGCTTTCTTT.

The chain carries TRBV2 and TRBJ1-3, with D possibly TRBD1 on 5 matching bases. V was clipped by 6 bases and J by 0 bases, with 12 bases between them. CDR1 is SNHLY and CDR2 is FYNNEI in the germline V gene. This CDR3 has 15 amino acids. CDR3 nucleotide sequence: TGTGCCAGCAGGAAGGACAAAAGCTCTGGAAACACCATATATTTT. This translates into CASRKDKSSGNTIYF.

The chain carries TRBV27 and TRBJ2-7; 7 bases agree with TRBD2. The germline CDR1 and CDR2 sequences are MNHEY and SMNVEV (reference sequence). This CDR3 is 15 amino acids long. V was pared by 2 bases and J by 2 bases, with 6 bases of the junction left unmatched. The CDR3 region is CASSLGASGTYEQYF. The CDR3 DNA reads as TGTGCCAGCAGTTTAGGGGCTAGCGGCACCTACGAGCAGTACTTC.

This clone was observed once. The rearrangement joins TRBV5-4 to TRBJ2-3; a possible D gene is TRBD2 (6 bases). The CDR3 is made up of 16 amino acids. V lost 0 bases to trimming and J lost 6 bases, with 17 bases between them. Germline values: CDR1 SGHNT, CDR2 YYREEE (reference sequence). Here the CDR3 DNA reads TGTGCCAGCAGCTTGGCCGCGGGACCCCTCCTCGATACGCAGTATTTT. This gives the protein CASSLAAGPLLDTQYF.

This clone was detected a few times. The V gene is TRBV7-3, the J gene TRBJ1-2; TRBD1 agrees at 10 bases. Looked up from germline, CDR1 is SGHTA and CDR2 is FQGTGA. This CDR3 region has 15 residues. The junction had 9 bases not matched to a gene; V was cut back by 6 bases and J by 5 bases. The CDR3: CASSSVPGQGYGYTF. The CDR3 DNA follows: TGTGCCAGCAGTTCCGTCCCGGGACAGGGGTATGGCTACACCTTC.

In its sample, this clone was seen once. The chain is built from TRBV2 and TRBJ2-4; no reliable D call. Per the germline V gene, CDR1 is SNHLY and CDR2 is FYNNEI. V lost 0 bases and J 0 bases, leaving 12 bases between the germline ends. The CDR3 sequence is 17 residues long. The CDR3, as DNA: TGTGCCAGCAGTGAAGCCGCGGCAGCCCTAGCCAAAAACATTCAGTACTTC. Translating gives CASSEAAAALAKNIQYF.

The genes are TRBV18 and TRBJ1-1, with D possibly matching TRBD1 (5 bases). The CDR3 spans 12 residues. V lost 0 bases and J lost 11, with 10 bases in between. Germline V lookup: CDR1 KGHSH, CDR2 LQKENI. The CDR3: CASSPPGEKAFF. Here the CDR3 DNA reads TGTGCCAGCTCACCACCAGGGGAAAAGGCTTTCTTT.

J is TRBJ1-1 and V is TRBV6-5, with 7 bases lining up with TRBD1. Trimming cost V 2 bases and J 2 bases; bases outside gene matches: 5. The germline CDR1 and CDR2 sequences are MNHEY and SVGAGI. CDR3 length equals 15 residues. In nucleotides, the CDR3 is TGTGCCAGCAGTTACGCGACAGGGTCCAACACTGAAGCTTTCTTT. Protein sequence: CASSYATGSNTEAFF.

This rearrangement joins TRBV27 to TRBJ2-5; 8 bases align to TRBD1. Germline V gene data show CDR1 as MNHEY and CDR2 as SMNVEV (reference sequence). This CDR3 comprises 15 residues. V lost 3 bases and J lost 2; bases outside the gene matches: 5. CDR3 region: CASSFRGLRQETQYF. CDR3 nucleotides: TGTGCCAGCAGTTTCAGGGGGCTAAGGCAAGAGACCCAGTACTTC.

This chain connects TRBV5-6 to TRBJ1-1; 7 bases line up with TRBD1. With V trimmed by 4 bases and J by 1 base, 4 bases remained unmatched. Germline CDR1 reads SGHDT; CDR2 reads YYEEEE. This CDR3 contains 14 residues. This chain's CDR3 is CASSVGTANTEAFF. The CDR3 bases are TGTGCCAGCAGCGTAGGGACAGCGAACACTGAAGCTTTCTTT.

This clone has just one count. The chain combines TRBV2 with TRBJ2-3; 8 nucleotides agree with TRBD1. CDR1 and CDR2 (germline): SNHLY, FYNNEI. The CDR3 has 16 amino acids. Germline trimming cut 3 bases from V and 5 bases from J; bases unmatched to any gene: 10. The CDR3 region is CASSDPGQGGGDTQYF. The CDR3 coding sequence is TGTGCCAGCAGTGACCCCGGACAGGGAGGTGGAGATACGCAGTATTTT.

The chain joins TRBV7-9 to TRBJ1-1; no clear D. The germline gives CDR1 SEHNR, CDR2 FQNEAQ (reference sequence). This CDR3 region has 15 residues. The germline V and J ends were trimmed by 5 bases and 0 bases, with 13 bases remaining between them. As DNA, the CDR3 is TGTGCCAGCAGCCAACAGAGCAACATGAACACTGAAGCTTTCTTT. Its translation is CASSQQSNMNTEAFF.

The J gene is TRBJ1-2, the V gene TRBV11-2, with no clear D. Germline V gene data show CDR1 as SGHAT and CDR2 as FQNNGV. Trimming shortened V by 4 bases and J by 2 bases, and 5 bases separated the two germline ends. The CDR3 length is 12 residues. CDR3 residues: CASSYRNYGYTF. Written as DNA, the CDR3 is TGTGCCAGCAGCTACAGAAACTATGGCTACACCTTC.

J is TRBJ1-2 and V is TRBV6-5, with D unresolved. CDR3 length: 13 amino acids. The germline gives CDR1 MNHEY, CDR2 SVGAGI. V was trimmed by 7 bases and J by 3 bases, leaving 12 bases between them. CDR3 sequence reads: CASTGEGYYGYTF. Here the CDR3 DNA reads TGTGCCAGCACCGGGGAGGGATACTATGGCTACACCTTC.

This chain connects TRBV24-1 to TRBJ1-5, with a possible D match to TRBD1 (5 bases). The germline V gene has CDR1 KGHDR and CDR2 SFDVKD. This CDR3 region has 16 residues. Trimming cost V 3 bases and J 5 bases, with 16 bases left between them. The CDR3 coding sequence is TGTGCCACCAGTGATGGCCGGACACGACTCGATCAGCCCCAGCATTTT. This codes for CATSDGRTRLDQPQHF.

The V gene is TRBV19, the J gene TRBJ1-5; perhaps TRBD1 as D (5 bases). V lost 3 bases to trimming and J lost 2 bases, with 11 bases between them. Germline V gene lookup returns CDR1 LNHDA and CDR2 SQIVND (reference sequence). The length of the CDR3 is 15 residues. The CDR3 sequence: CASSIRAGRNQPQHF. DNA for the CDR3: TGTGCCAGTAGTATCAGGGCAGGCCGCAATCAGCCCCAGCATTTT.